This T cell receptor beta chain was retrieved from a study of blood T cells in healthy people across ages (dated by TCRdb to about 2015). In terms of the full investigation: In model experiments, roughly one uniquely barcoded TCR beta cDNA molecule per two T cells was captured by template switching. Using deep sequencing normalized with unique cDNA molecular identifiers, the study measured how TCR beta repertoire diversity changes with age. The donors were divided into four age groups: young (average approximately 17 years), middle-aged (about 40), aged (roughly 66) and long-lived (about 80). To avoid experimental bias, donors of different ages were randomly spread across the sequencing lanes. Two additional independent replicas of 1 million unique cDNA reads from the same blood draw were analyzed for two donors (one aged 18 to 30 and one aged 80 or older). The paper's findings and limits, for the study overall: Donor CMV infection status was unknown, potentially confounding age-related changes in expanded clonotypes. Estimates of total diversity from one million sequenced T cells were regarded as lower bounds and underestimates. As age increased, observed TCR beta diversity per million T cells dropped in a roughly linear way, and a significant reduction was already evident by age roughly 40. Compared with the aged group, the long-lived group had more naive CD4+ T cells, fewer expanded clones and increased TCR diversity, a pattern suggesting age selection. Observed TCR beta diversity correlated strongly with the percentage of naive T cells measured by flow cytometry. Bulk unsorted PBMC profiling prevented conclusive comparison of naive and antigen-experienced compartments.

Concerning this clonotype: Its antigen is currently not known. No much larger clone exists at a distance of one base, and base qualities are not known.

The library was obtained by 5' RACE. The sequencer listed for this sample is Illumina HiSeq 2500. A second PCR of 7 to 11 cycles was performed with a sample-barcoded 5' primer and a J-beta primer mix. A template-switch 5' adaptor carrying 12 random nucleotides introduced a unique molecular identifier onto each TCR beta cDNA molecule. Each sample yielded at least 3 million CDR3-containing paired-end reads. First-strand cDNA synthesis was performed from all RNA using the Mint cDNA synthesis kit, with priming by a TRBC-specific oligonucleotide. Following uracil-DNA glycosylase treatment, a first 18-cycle PCR with universal primers M1SS and BC2_uni_R was performed on all cDNA. Per the authors' processing: Normalization of each sample was performed by random selection of 1 million high-quality reads, each carrying a distinct molecular identifier. Instead of being binned into consensus sequences, reads that shared molecular identifiers were thrown out. MiTCR, with a Q25 quality threshold and the strictest error-elimination algorithm, was used for CDR3 identification, clonotype clustering and error correction. A nonparametric unseen species model using Euler transformation provided a lower-bound estimate of total TCR beta diversity. TCRdb trimmed public reads at Q25 via fastp, called clones via MiXCR and kept in-frame beta chains. Each CDR3 protein appears once, grouped with its most common genes and DNA. The V and J calls, along with clone size, are taken from TCRdb and not from the paper's own processing. The sample contains hundreds of thousands of distinct CDR3 sequences, roughly 44% of them found a single time. The top ten clones comprise approximately 20% of the sample.

Spanning cysteine to phenylalanine, the CDR3 consists of 16 amino acids. Solely the CDR3 DNA is kept, with 48 bases framed from the first base. V is pared back by 6 bases and J by 11 bases, with 26 bases lying between the germline termini. CDR1 and CDR2, per the germline V gene, are SNHLY and FYNNEI. Systemically healthy Caucasian individuals from Russia, 35 to 50 in total and aged roughly 6 to 95 years, were included as donors. Each donor gave ten milliliters of peripheral blood, collected into EDTA-treated Vacutainer tubes. Ficoll-Paque density-gradient centrifugation was used to isolate PBMCs, with at least 6 million per sample. Trizol reagent was used to extract total RNA from the PBMCs, yielding at least 6 micrograms per sample. Naive CD45RAhigh/CD27high T cell percentages were measured by flow cytometry on a PBMC aliquot from every donor.

The sample taken for sequencing was blood. The receptor was isolated from a man aged 60 to 75 in good health. The sequence joins TRBV2 to TRBJ2-4; TRBD1 could be the D gene, as 5 bases match. Here the CDR3 is given as CASSAPDTLLMKFQYF. The nucleotide sequence reads as follows: TGTGCCAGCAGCGCCCCGGACACCCTATTAATGAAATTTCAGTACTTC.